This TCR beta chain is drawn from a study of blood T cell repertoires in COVID-19. Turning to the study itself: Researchers got acute and convalescent COVID-19 samples from the United States, Italy and Spain.

Method: immunoSEQ multiplex PCR; TCRdb's copy keeps in-frame clones and lacks some. The table includes about 220,000 clones, over 75% detected once. The CDR3 consists of 15 residues. Germline lookup yields CDR1 SGDLS and CDR2 YYNGEE. V dropped 3 bases and J dropped 3; count of bases not matched to a gene: 7. Sequences were obtained from peripheral blood. The rearrangement links TRBV9 to TRBJ1-1, with 8 positions matching TRBD1. This TCR derives from a woman in her seventies with COVID-19, enrolled during active disease. The CDR3 here is CASSGRTGLDTEAFF. The DNA for the CDR3 is TGTGCCAGCAGCGGAAGGACAGGGTTGGACACTGAAGCTTTCTTT.